The clone carrying this TCR beta chain was picked up a small number of times. Its antigen is not identified. V was clipped by 4 bases and J by 4 bases; unmatched bases: 19. The CDR3 totals 20 residues. CDR1 is MDHEN and CDR2 is SYDVKM in the germline V gene. This record belongs to a study of cytomegalovirus exposure and HLA in healthy donors. Study-wide points: Segments of the TCR beta V type were, in most cases, productive about 87% or about 30% of the time in an earlier analysis. It emerged from a later analysis that several of the most significant clusters appeared to be linked to common viral pathogens.

A multiplex PCR was run with 60 Vbeta primers and 13 Jbeta primers. The protocol was immunoSEQ multiplex PCR, while the TCRdb copy is restricted to in-frame clones and leaves out a portion. The sample carries 160,000 or so clones, almost 85% recorded once. The TCR originated in a man aged 25-40 years in good health and CMV-seronegative. The specimen was PBMCs. V usage is TRBV28 and J usage is TRBJ1-5, with 10 bases that match TRBD1. The DNA for the CDR3 is TGTGCCAGCAGTTATCCTCGCTGGGACAGGGGAAGGGGGGTGAATCAGCCCCAGCATTTT. This encodes CASSYPRWDRGRGVNQPQHF.